These T cell receptor beta chains were read from a single sample in a study of graft-versus-host responses after intestinal transplantation. The antigens these receptors bind are not known. Produced via immunoSEQ multiplex PCR; TCRdb's table is partial and in-frame only. The sample contains 90,000 to 120,000 clones, over 80% of which appear only once. The specimen comprised unstimulated CD4+ T cells sorted from spleen or lymph node cells, sampled before transplant. These TCRs come from a human donor who was the organ donor for an intestinal transplant. Each CDR3 is given with its conserved first and last residue. D genes are given only for firm matches. Rows give clone size only sometimes, using once, few, many, or a class for an expanded clone.

V gene	J gene	clone size	D gene	CDR3 protein	CDR3 DNA
TRBV18	TRBJ2-1	once	TRBD2	CASSPPSGRSPYNEQFF	TGTGCCAGCTCACCACCTAGCGGGAGGTCGCCCTACAATGAGCAGTTCTTC
TRBV6-1	TRBJ2-1	.	.	CASSEISSRKVYNEQFF	TGTGCCAGCAGTGAGATTAGTTCGAGAAAGGTTTACAATGAGCAGTTCTTC
TRBV19	TRBJ2-2	.	TRBD1	CATRWGQTNTGELFF	TGTGCCACCCGTTGGGGACAGACGAACACCGGGGAGCTGTTTTTT
TRBV6-1	TRBJ1-1	.	.	CASSQDPWTVNTEAFF	TGTGCCAGCAGTCAAGACCCTTGGACGGTGAACACTGAAGCTTTCTTT
TRBV11-2	TRBJ2-3	.	.	CASSWSEGSTDTQYF	TGTGCCAGCAGCTGGAGCGAGGGGAGCACAGATACGCAGTATTTT
TRBV5-1	TRBJ1-1	.	.	CASSLTGWDTEAFF	TGCGCCAGCAGCTTGACGGGATGGGACACTGAAGCTTTCTTT
TRBV6-6	TRBJ1-4	.	.	CASSYQSGVGNEKLFF	TGTGCCAGCAGTTACCAGTCGGGGGTCGGTAATGAAAAACTGTTTTTT
TRBV6-5	TRBJ1-2	.	.	CASTRGKEDYGYTF	TGTGCCAGCACCCGGGGGAAGGAGGACTATGGCTACACCTTC
TRBV7-9	TRBJ2-5	.	.	CASSFGQAVGETQYF	TGTGCCAGCAGCTTTGGGCAGGCCGTAGGAGAGACCCAGTACTTC
TRBV5-1	TRBJ2-6	once	.	CARSSGANVLTF	TGCGCCAGGAGCTCGGGGGCCAACGTCCTGACTTTC
TRBV6-1	TRBJ2-1	.	.	CARLVHNEQFF	TGTGCCCGCCTCGTCCACAATGAGCAGTTCTTC